The T cell receptor beta chain under discussion was sequenced for a study of tumor-infiltrating lymphocytes in primary liver carcinoma. Overall study: Patients of both sexes were 30 to 69 years old. The number of productive TCRbeta reads per sample ranged from roughly 3.65 to 8 million and was similar across tissue types.

Of note for this clonotype: The antigen is unknown.

Bulk tissue was left unsorted, and RNA and DNA were co-extracted from approximately 20-30 mg of it. The study found over 90% viable tumor cells in every tumor sample. Points from the study as a whole: Against blood, tumors held a significantly higher top-250-clone fraction (p = 0.039).

The CDR3 runs 15 residues. The germline V and J ends were trimmed by 6 bases and 13 bases, with 25 bases remaining between them. Germline CDR1 MNHGY, CDR2 SVAAGI. Starting material of 500 ng total RNA yielded TCR beta cDNA via a constant-region primer. Libraries covering TCR beta were generated through three nested multiplex PCR rounds (using a slightly modified ARM-PCR). Both of the initial two PCR rounds ran for about 9 cycles and employed TRBV1-TRBV30 forward primers alongside a C-beta reverse primer. TCRdb called the multiplex PCR reads again in MiXCR, with one record for every CDR3 protein. The sample gives 99,000 or so distinct CDR3 sequences, around 63% of which show up once; over 9.5% is in the top ten.

This chain uses TRBV6-9 with TRBJ2-4; D might be TRBD1 (5 bases). This receptor was obtained from a woman aged 55 to 70 with primary liver carcinoma and hepatitis B virus infection. The sample comprised liver tumor tissue from sampling region 5. Subset defined: tumor region T5, tumor centre. The chain's CDR3 is CASRPVRLGLNTQYF. The CDR3 DNA reads as TGTGCCAGCAGACCAGTCCGTTTGGGGCTCAACACCCAGTACTTC.